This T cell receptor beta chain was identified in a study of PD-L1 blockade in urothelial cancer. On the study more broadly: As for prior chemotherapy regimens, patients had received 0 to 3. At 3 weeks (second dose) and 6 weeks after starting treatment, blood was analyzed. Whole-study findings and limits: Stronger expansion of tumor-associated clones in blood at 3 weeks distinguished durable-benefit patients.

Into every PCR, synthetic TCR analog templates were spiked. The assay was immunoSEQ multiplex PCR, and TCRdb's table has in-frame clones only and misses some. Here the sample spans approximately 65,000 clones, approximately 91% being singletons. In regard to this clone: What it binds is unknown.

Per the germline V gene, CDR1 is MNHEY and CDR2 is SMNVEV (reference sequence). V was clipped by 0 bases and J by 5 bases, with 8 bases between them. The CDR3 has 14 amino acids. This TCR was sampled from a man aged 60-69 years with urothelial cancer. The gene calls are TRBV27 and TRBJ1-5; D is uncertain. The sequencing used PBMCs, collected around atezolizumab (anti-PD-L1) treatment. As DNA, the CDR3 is TGTGCCAGCAGTTTATCTACCGGGGATCAGCCCCAGCATTTT. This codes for CASSLSTGDQPQHF.